This TCR beta chain was observed in a study of T cell changes during pregnancy in multiple sclerosis. Clones were sequenced by immunoSEQ multiplex PCR, and TCRdb holds only the in-frame ones, with some missing. Of tens of thousands of clones listed, less than 90% are singletons. Worth noting for this clone: Mismatch with germline at one junction end may stem from a read error.

Germline V gives CDR1 SGHRS, CDR2 YFSETQ. The CDR3 contains 14 residues. The sequences come from CD4+ T cells from peripheral blood mononuclear cells, collected in the first trimester of pregnancy. The rearrangement links TRBV5-1 to TRBJ2-7; tentative D call: TRBD2 (5 bases). This clonotype was sampled from a female donor in good health, enrolled as a control in a pregnancy study. The CDR3 loop is CANSLDGGYYEQYF. The CDR3 DNA reads as TGCGCCAACAGCTTGGATGGAGGTTACTACGAGCAGTACTTC.